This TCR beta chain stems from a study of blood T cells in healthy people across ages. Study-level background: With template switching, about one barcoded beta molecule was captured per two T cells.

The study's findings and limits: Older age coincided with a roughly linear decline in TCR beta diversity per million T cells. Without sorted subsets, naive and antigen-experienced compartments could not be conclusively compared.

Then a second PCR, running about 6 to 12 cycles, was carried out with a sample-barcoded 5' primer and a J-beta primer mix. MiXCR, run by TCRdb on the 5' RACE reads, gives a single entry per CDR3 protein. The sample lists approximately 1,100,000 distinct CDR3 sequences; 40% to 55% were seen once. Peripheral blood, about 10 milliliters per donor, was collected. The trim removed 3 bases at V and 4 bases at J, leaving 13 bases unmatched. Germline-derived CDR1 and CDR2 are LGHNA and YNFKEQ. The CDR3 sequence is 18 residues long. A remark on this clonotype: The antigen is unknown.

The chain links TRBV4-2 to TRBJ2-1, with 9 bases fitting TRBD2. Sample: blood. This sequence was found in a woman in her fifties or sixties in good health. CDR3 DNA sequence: TGTGCCAGCAGCCAGACGATACGCGGGAGGGAGGCTTACAATGAGCAGTTCTTC. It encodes CASSQTIRGREAYNEQFF.